The 24 T cell receptor beta chains below were found in one sample sequenced in a study of blood T cell repertoires in COVID-19. Sequenced by immunoSEQ multiplex PCR; TCRdb stores in-frame clones only, minus some. Of some 53,000 clones in the sample, less than 90% were seen once. The material sequenced was peripheral blood. Every receptor here comes from a human donor with active COVID-19. The donor label of this sample is uncertain.

This sequence joins TRBV5-6 and TRBJ2-5; 11 bases map to TRBD1. J gave up 4 bases and V 0 bases, and 5 bases lay outside the gene matches. The CDR3 runs to 16 residues. Per the germline V gene, CDR1 is SGHDT and CDR2 is YYEEEE. The DNA for the CDR3 is TGTGCCAGCAGCTTGGCGGGGACAGGGGGTTTAGAGACCCAGTACTTC. Amino acid sequence: CASSLAGTGGLETQYF.

The rearrangement uses TRBV24-1 and TRBJ2-1, with 11 bases fitting TRBD1. The CDR3 spans 17 residues. V lost 3 bases, J lost 6 bases, and 9 bases stayed unmatched. The germline gives CDR1 KGHDR, CDR2 SFDVKD. The CDR3 sequence is CATSDADKGTGGNEQFF. The DNA for the CDR3 is TGTGCCACCAGTGATGCAGATAAAGGGACAGGGGGCAATGAGCAGTTCTTC.

The rearrangement links TRBV18 to TRBJ1-1, with TRBD1 identical over 9 bases. Germline V lookup: CDR1 KGHSH, CDR2 LQKENI. There are 15 residues in the CDR3. V lost 6 bases, J lost 3 bases, and 8 bases stayed unmatched. For the CDR3, the DNA is TGTGCCAGCTCCCCCGGACAGGGGCGGCACACTGAAGCTTTCTTT. Translation: CASSPGQGRHTEAFF. Combining the CDR3 with reference TRBV18 and TRBJ1-1 gives the whole variable domain NAGVMQNPRHLVRRRGQEARLRCSPMKGHSHVYWYRQLPEEGLKFMVYLQKENIIDESGMPKERFSAEFPKEGPSILRIQQVVRGDSAAYFCASSPGQGRHTEAFFGQGTRLTVV.

The chain couples TRBV6-2 or TRBV6-3 to TRBJ1-1; 8 bases match TRBD1. The CDR3 has 18 amino acids. Losses at the gene ends were 0 bases for V and 1 base for J; bases not matched to a gene: 10. Germline V gives CDR1 MNHEY, CDR2 SVGEGT. The CDR3 sequence is CASSYSIDRGLRNTEAFF. CDR3 in DNA: TGTGCCAGCAGTTACTCGATAGACAGGGGACTCAGGAACACTGAAGCTTTCTTT.

The J gene is TRBJ1-3, the V gene TRBV2, with TRBD1 as a possible D gene (5 bases). From germline, CDR1 is SNHLY and CDR2 FYNNEI. The CDR3 runs to 16 residues. V shed 4 bases and J shed 1 base, with 14 bases lying between them. CDR3 sequence (DNA): TGTGCCAGCAGTGGCCGTCAGGGTGGGTCTGGAAACACCATATATTTT. It is translated as CASSGRQGGSGNTIYF.

The chain uses TRBV5-8 and TRBJ1-5; a weak D match, TRBD1 (6 bases). The CDR3 spans 17 residues. Between the trimmed V and J ends, which lost 4 bases and 2 bases, there was a span of 19 bases. Germline V gene data show CDR1 as SGHTS and CDR2 as YDEGEE. This CDR3 reads CASSPGTLRAGNQPQHF. Here the CDR3 DNA reads TGTGCCAGCAGCCCCGGGACACTAAGGGCCGGCAATCAGCCCCAGCATTTT.

The sample holds one count of this clone. The chain recombines TRBV19 with TRBJ2-7; D is unresolved. This CDR3 spans 15 amino acids. V lost 4 bases and J lost 2, with 15 bases in between. Germline-derived CDR1 and CDR2 are LNHDA and SQIVND (reference sequence). CDR3 in amino acids: CASSTSAAAAYEQYF. In nucleotides, the CDR3 is TGTGCCAGTAGTACCTCGGCTGCGGCAGCCTACGAGCAGTACTTC.

The rearrangement uses TRBV5-6 and TRBJ2-5; TRBD2 agrees at 14 bases. Germline V gene lookup returns CDR1 SGHDT and CDR2 YYEEEE. V trimming: 2 bases; J trimming: 1 base; junction bases outside the gene matches: 10. The CDR3 consists of 19 residues. CDR3 sequence: CASSLRPTSGGAGQETQYF. As DNA, the CDR3 is TGTGCCAGCAGCTTAAGACCGACTAGCGGGGGGGCCGGCCAAGAGACCCAGTACTTC.

The chain carries TRBV10-3 and TRBJ2-7; 8 nucleotides line up with TRBD1. Germline lookup yields CDR1 ENHRY and CDR2 SYGVKD. Losses at the gene ends were 5 bases for V and 5 bases for J; bases not matched to a gene: 8. CDR3 length equals 14 residues. Written as DNA, the CDR3 is TGTGCCATCAGTCGAGACAGGGGTCTCAACGAGCAGTACTTC. This translates into CAISRDRGLNEQYF.

The chain is built from TRBV27 and TRBJ2-2; possible D gene TRBD2, 6 bases. The CDR3 covers 16 residues. Germline V gene sequence: CDR1 MNHEY, CDR2 SMNVEV (reference sequence). The ends were cut back, 4 bases at V and 7 bases at J, with 19 bases in the middle. In DNA form, the CDR3 reads TGTGCCAGCAGTTCCCGGTCCCGGGACTTTCGCGGGGAGCTGTTTTTT. The encoded protein is CASSSRSRDFRGELFF.

The V call is TRBV5-1, the J call TRBJ2-7; the D is unclear. Germline loops: CDR1 SGHRS, CDR2 YFSETQ. The CDR3 length is 13 residues. V shed 2 bases and J shed 2 bases, with 8 bases lying between them. The CDR3 DNA follows: TGCGCCAGCAGCTTATCGGAGACCTACGAGCAGTACTTC. It specifies CASSLSETYEQYF.

This clone was observed once. V and J are TRBV7-3 and TRBJ2-1; a weak D match, TRBD2 (6 bases). The CDR3 contains 14 residues. Trimming removed 9 bases at V and 8 bases at J, with 20 bases between. Germline loops: CDR1 SGHTA, CDR2 FQGTGA. In DNA, the CDR3 is TGTGCCAGTACGGAGGGCGCAGGATCCTATGAGCAGTTCTTC. This sequence encodes CASTEGAGSYEQFF.

V and J are TRBV5-5 and TRBJ2-5; D is uncertain. Trimming stripped 1 base from V and 5 bases from J, with 12 bases between. The CDR3 is 14 amino acids. In germline, CDR1 is SGHKS, CDR2 YYEKEE (reference sequence). CDR3 sequence (DNA): TGTGCCAGCAGCTTGAGGAGTGCCGGGGAGACCCAGTACTTC. This sequence encodes CASSLRSAGETQYF.

The J gene is TRBJ2-1, the V gene TRBV19; possibly TRBD2 for D (6 bases). Germline V gene sequence: CDR1 LNHDA, CDR2 SQIVND (reference sequence). The V gene lost 5 bases and the J gene lost 2 bases, with 16 bases spanning the gap. The length of the CDR3 is 16 residues. The CDR3 loop reads CASSPLPGRTYNEQFF. The CDR3 nucleotides read TGTGCCAGTAGTCCGCTTCCGGGGAGGACCTACAATGAGCAGTTCTTC. Full variable domain (rest looked up from reference TRBV19 and TRBJ2-1): DGGITQSPKYLFRKEGQNVTLSCEQNLNHDAMYWYRQDPGQGLRLIYYSQIVNDFQKGDIAEGYSVSREKKESFPLTVTSAQKNPTAFYLCASSPLPGRTYNEQFFGPGTRLTVL.

This clone was seen a single time. The V call is TRBV19, the J call TRBJ1-4; a weak D match, TRBD1 (5 bases). Looked up from germline, CDR1 is LNHDA and CDR2 is SQIVND (reference sequence). Trimming took 8 bases from V and 4 from J, leaving 11 bases between them. This CDR3 has 13 amino acids. In DNA, the CDR3 is TGTGCCAGTGGTGCCAGGGATAATGAAAAACTGTTTTTT. Translation gives CASGARDNEKLFF.

This sequence joins TRBV4-1 and TRBJ2-7; 11 nucleotides agree with TRBD2. Germline CDR1 and CDR2: MGHRA and YSYEKL. Trimming took 3 bases from V and 1 from J; bases not matched to a gene: 8. The CDR3 has 17 residues. CDR3 nucleotide sequence: TGCGCCAGCAGCCAGCGGATAGCGGGGGGGAATTCCTACGAGCAGTACTTC. Amino acid sequence: CASSQRIAGGNSYEQYF.

The chain is built from TRBV19 and TRBJ1-2; 7 nucleotides agree with TRBD1. The germline CDR1 and CDR2 sequences are LNHDA and SQIVND (reference sequence). Trimming removed 3 bases from V and 3 bases from J; junction bases left unmatched: 16. The CDR3 spans 18 residues. The CDR3 sequence: CASSIVLWRSRGDYGYTF. In DNA form, the CDR3 reads TGTGCCAGTAGTATTGTATTATGGAGATCCAGGGGGGACTATGGCTACACCTTC.

J is TRBJ1-2 and V is TRBV3-1 (or the pseudogene TRBV3-2); 9 positions agree with TRBD1. This CDR3 spans 16 amino acids. Per germline, CDR1 LGHDT and CDR2 YNNKEL (reference sequence). Trimming cost V 6 bases and J 4 bases; bases outside gene matches: 12. The CDR3 DNA reads as TGTGCCAGCAGTCGCTCCCCGGGACAGGGATTCTATGGCTACACCTTC. Its translation is CASSRSPGQGFYGYTF.

The chain links TRBV27 to TRBJ1-5, with a weak D call TRBD1 (5 bases). This CDR3 is built from 16 residues. CDR1 and CDR2 (germline): MNHEY, SMNVEV (reference sequence). The V and J ends lost 6 bases and 0 bases respectively, with 15 bases between them. The DNA of the CDR3 is TGTGCCAGCAGCCCTTATCAGGGATCTAGCAATCAGCCCCAGCATTTT. Its translation is CASSPYQGSSNQPQHF.

The chain recombines TRBV6-2 or TRBV6-3 with TRBJ2-1, with D unresolved. The CDR3 totals 17 residues. Germline CDR1 and CDR2: MNHEY and SVGEGT. V was trimmed by 0 bases and J by 5 bases, leaving 17 bases between them. The CDR3 spells CASSYSNPSSTNNEQFF. The CDR3 DNA sequence: TGTGCCAGCAGTTACTCGAACCCTTCGAGCACTAACAATGAGCAGTTCTTC.

For this clone: The junction departs from the called germline gene at one end, perhaps through a read error. J is TRBJ2-3 and V is TRBV18, with TRBD2 as a possible D gene (5 bases). Germline V lookup: CDR1 KGHSH, CDR2 LQKENI. The CDR3 sequence is 17 residues long. The CDR3 DNA is TGTGCCAGCTCACTGTGGACTCCAGATATTAGCACGGATACGCAGTATTTT. Translating gives CASSLWTPDISTDTQYF.

This chain links TRBV5-1 with TRBJ1-2, with 7 bases lining up with TRBD1. J gave up 8 bases and V 0 bases, and 13 bases lay outside the gene matches. Germline CDR1 is SGHRS and CDR2 is YFSETQ. The length of the CDR3 is 16 residues. The CDR3 DNA reads as TGCGCCAGCAGCTTGGGGACAGGAGGTCTACAAAGCGGCTACACCTTC. It codes for CASSLGTGGLQSGYTF.

The genes are TRBV7-2 and TRBJ2-2, with TRBD2 as a possible D gene (7 bases). CDR1 is SGHTA and CDR2 is FQGNSA in the germline V gene. This CDR3 has 15 residues. V was cut by 6 bases and J by 5 bases, with 16 bases left in between. This CDR3 is CASRPGGRRTGELFF. In nucleotides, the CDR3 is TGTGCCAGCAGACCGGGGGGCCGACGGACCGGGGAGCTGTTTTTT.

The chain recombines TRBV11-2 with TRBJ2-2; D unclear. The V gene's germline CDR1 is SGHAT and CDR2 FQNNGV. The CDR3 is 14 amino acids. V was shortened by 1 base and J by 1 base, with 4 bases between the two germline ends. The chain's CDR3 is CASSLVQNTGELFF. The CDR3 region has the DNA TGTGCCAGCAGCTTAGTCCAGAACACCGGGGAGCTGTTTTTT.